Each of the 15 T cell receptor beta chains below was sequenced from the same sample in a study of T cells in Graves' hyperthyroidism and ophthalmopathy. Amplification yielded TCR beta CDR3 regions, with RNA transcripts as the source. The HTBI primer set served for first-round RT-PCR of the TCR CDR3. Each CDR3 protein gets one entry after TCRdb re-called the multiplex PCR reads with MiXCR. The repertoire holds some 770,000 distinct CDR3 sequences, 15% to 20% seen once, with around 7.7% in the top ten. Specimen: blood. The source is a man aged 18 to 29 with Graves' hyperthyroidism.

This clonotype was detected only a few times. V is TRBV15 and J is TRBJ2-2; 8 bases agree with TRBD1. After removal of 8 bases from V and 7 bases from J, the junction contained 12 bases not matched to a gene. The V gene's germline CDR1 is LNHNV and CDR2 YYDKDF (reference sequence). This CDR3 has 15 residues. The CDR3 sequence: CATEHRGSSGGELFF. DNA of the CDR3: TGTGCCACCGAACACAGGGGGAGTTCGGGCGGGGAGCTGTTTTTT.

This clonotype appeared many times. The chain carries TRBV30 and TRBJ2-5; TRBD1 agrees at 9 bases. With V trimmed by 5 bases and J by 5 bases, 6 bases remained unmatched. This CDR3 has 13 amino acids. Germline V CDR1 and CDR2: GTSNPN, SVGIG (reference sequence). The CDR3 sequence is CAWGGQGEETQYF. CDR3 nucleotide sequence: TGTGCCTGGGGGGGACAGGGAGAGGAGACCCAGTACTTC.

The rearrangement links TRBV9 to TRBJ2-3, with 7 positions matching TRBD1. With 3 bases clipped from V and 4 bases from J, the junction kept 8 bases outside the gene matches. Germline V gene lookup returns CDR1 SGDLS and CDR2 YYNGEE. The CDR3 length is 15 residues. The CDR3 region is CASSASGGRADTQYF. As DNA, the CDR3 is TGTGCCAGCAGCGCGTCAGGGGGAAGGGCAGATACGCAGTATTTT.

The chain couples TRBV10-3 to TRBJ2-1, with unresolved D. Between the trimmed V and J ends, which lost 0 bases and 14 bases, there was a span of 8 bases. The germline CDR1 and CDR2 sequences are ENHRY and SYGVKD. The CDR3 loop spans 11 amino acids. In nucleotides, the CDR3 is TGTGCCATCAGTGAGTCGACGTCTAAGTTCTTC. As protein: CAISESTSKFF.

This rearrangement joins TRBV19 to TRBJ1-1; D unclear. Germline CDR1 LNHDA, CDR2 SQIVND (reference sequence). This CDR3 region has 16 residues. With 1 base removed from V and 5 bases from J, the gap between germline ends came to 17 bases. The CDR3 protein is CASSIGPGESGTEAFF. The CDR3 DNA reads TGTGCCAGTAGTATAGGCCCGGGAGAATCAGGAACTGAAGCTTTCTTT.

The rearrangement uses TRBV12-3 or TRBV12-4 and TRBJ2-7; a weak D match, TRBD1 (5 bases). The CDR3 has 15 residues. V was cut by 2 bases and J by 2 bases, with 13 bases left in between. CDR3 protein: CASSLRQFLAYEQYF. The CDR3 coding sequence is TGTGCCAGCAGTTTAAGACAGTTCTTAGCCTACGAGCAGTACTTC.

This clonotype was counted many times. This sequence joins TRBV18 and TRBJ1-2, with D tentatively TRBD1 (5 bases). V was clipped by 6 bases and J by 0 bases, with 14 bases between them. Germline loops: CDR1 KGHSH, CDR2 LQKENI. This CDR3 spans 15 amino acids. CDR3 protein: CASSLTRGANYGYTF. DNA for the CDR3: TGTGCCAGCTCTCTAACGCGGGGCGCTAACTATGGCTACACCTTC. The full variable domain, with the rest looked up from reference TRBV18 and TRBJ1-2, is NAGVMQNPRHLVRRRGQEARLRCSPMKGHSHVYWYRQLPEEGLKFMVYLQKENIIDESGMPKERFSAEFPKEGPSILRIQQVVRGDSAAYFCASSLTRGANYGYTFGSGTRLTVV.

This clonotype was picked up many times. For the CDR3, the DNA is TGCAGTGCTAGAGATCCGGGAGGGAACACAGATACGCAGTATTTT. Encoded protein: CSARDPGGNTDTQYF. The chain links TRBV20-1 to TRBJ2-3, with 8 bases matching TRBD2. The CDR3 extends over 15 amino acids. Germline trimming cut 0 bases from V and 2 bases from J; bases unmatched to any gene: 4. In germline, CDR1 is DFQATT, CDR2 SNEGSKA (reference sequence).

The J gene is TRBJ2-7, the V gene TRBV18; D gene uncertain. V gave up 3 bases and J gave up 5 bases, with 11 bases separating them. The CDR3 covers 13 residues. Germline values: CDR1 KGHSH, CDR2 LQKENI. CDR3 sequence: CASSPPIMHEQYF. The DNA for the CDR3 is TGTGCCAGCTCACCCCCGATCATGCACGAGCAGTACTTC.

This clonotype was seen ten or more times. The V and J genes are TRBV6-1 and TRBJ2-1; the match to TRBD2 covers 10 bases. Trimming cost V 5 bases and J 7 bases; bases outside gene matches: 5. Germline V lookup: CDR1 MNHNS, CDR2 SASEGT. The CDR3 has 14 amino acids. CDR3: CASSRTSGINEQFF. In DNA, the CDR3 is TGTGCCAGCAGTCGGACTAGCGGTATAAATGAGCAGTTCTTC.

This clonotype was observed many times. The chain joins TRBV27 to TRBJ2-1; D may be TRBD1 (6 bases). The germline gives CDR1 MNHEY, CDR2 SMNVEV (reference sequence). CDR3 size: 14 residues. Between the trimmed V and J ends, which lost 5 bases and 2 bases, there was a span of 10 bases. The DNA of the CDR3 is TGTGCCAGCAGTCGAGGGGGAACCTACAATGAGCAGTTCTTC. As protein: CASSRGGTYNEQFF.

This clonotype was seen ten or more times. The rearrangement links TRBV5-1 to TRBJ2-1; D tentatively fits TRBD1 or TRBD2 (5 bases each). V shed 3 bases and J shed 8 bases, with 21 bases lying between them. In germline, CDR1 is SGHRS, CDR2 YFSETQ. The CDR3 consists of 16 residues. CDR3 sequence reads: CASSSQGTPAGDEQFF. DNA of the CDR3: TGCGCCAGCAGCTCACAAGGGACCCCCGCGGGCGATGAGCAGTTCTTC. The entire variable domain, with the rest obtained from reference TRBV5-1 and TRBJ2-1, is as follows: KAGVTQTPRYLIKTRGQQVTLSCSPISGHRSVSWYQQTPGQGLQFLFEYFSETQRNKGNFPGRFSGRQFSNSRSEMNVSTLELGDSALYLCASSSQGTPAGDEQFFGPGTRLTVL.

This clonotype was observed many times. The J gene is TRBJ1-2, the V gene TRBV2; D gene unclear. With 3 bases removed from V and 5 bases from J, the gap between germline ends came to 13 bases. The CDR3 runs to 14 residues. Germline lookup yields CDR1 SNHLY and CDR2 FYNNEI. CDR3 in amino acids: CASSEAREWYGYTF. The CDR3, as DNA: TGTGCCAGCAGTGAGGCCCGGGAATGGTATGGCTACACCTTC.

The sample holds a few counts of this clonotype. The V gene is TRBV25-1, the J gene TRBJ1-6; 9 bases fit TRBD1. The germline V gene encodes CDR1 MGHDK and CDR2 SYGVNS. The CDR3 spans 17 residues. V gave up 3 bases and J gave up 6 bases; unmatched junction bases: 9. The CDR3 sequence: CASSERGTGHRNSPLHF. CDR3 in DNA: TGTGCCAGCAGTGAGCGGGGGACAGGGCATCGTAATTCACCCCTCCACTTT.

In its sample, this clonotype was seen a few times. The chain has TRBV20-1 and TRBJ2-3; D possibly corresponds to TRBD2 (6 bases). Germline V gene data show CDR1 as DFQATT and CDR2 as SNEGSKA (reference sequence). The V gene lost 3 bases and the J gene lost 6 bases, with 31 bases spanning the gap. The CDR3 covers 19 residues. The CDR3 DNA sequence: TGCAGTGCTAGGGCGCCCCCCAGGGCCGGGGGTAGCCCTTTGGATACGCAGTATTTT. As protein: CSARAPPRAGGSPLDTQYF.